This entry lists 17 T cell receptor beta chains sequenced from one sample in a study of shared clonotypes between healthy human individuals. Sequencing was performed with immunoSEQ multiplex PCR; in TCRdb, only in-frame clones are kept and a portion is missing. The repertoire holds roughly 330,000 clones, about 74% seen once, with around 10% in the top ten. The sample was memory CD4+ T cells sorted from blood. As for subset: CD45RA-negative fraction. The receptors originated from a man in his thirties or forties in good health.

The chain employs TRBV18 and TRBJ1-4; D unclear. The germline gives CDR1 KGHSH, CDR2 LQKENI. The CDR3 loop spans 14 amino acids. Trimming shortened V by 6 bases and J by 7 bases, and 15 bases separated the two germline ends. In DNA, the CDR3 is TGTGCCAGCTCCCACGGAGGGTTGGGTGAAAAACTGTTTTTT. Protein product: CASSHGGLGEKLFF.

This clone was counted only a few times. This sequence joins TRBV11-2 and TRBJ2-2, with a weak D call TRBD2 (6 bases). The CDR3 totals 15 residues. Trimming stripped 2 bases from V and 6 bases from J, with 13 bases between. Germline loops: CDR1 SGHAT, CDR2 FQNNGV. CDR3 nucleotides: TGTGCCAGCAGCTTATATGAGCGGGTCTCCGGGGAGCTGTTTTTT. Its translation: CASSLYERVSGELFF.

The chain links TRBV4-1 to TRBJ2-7; 7 bases fit TRBD2. J lost 4 bases, V lost 2 bases, and 8 bases had no gene match. This CDR3 spans 15 amino acids. CDR1 is MGHRA, CDR2 YSYEKL, per germline. CDR3 amino acids: CASSQSREEVYEQYF. The CDR3 DNA sequence: TGCGCCAGCAGCCAAAGCCGGGAGGAAGTTTACGAGCAGTACTTC.

The chain links TRBV5-1 to TRBJ1-2; no definite D call. The V gene lost 4 bases and the J gene lost 2 bases, with 12 bases spanning the gap. Per the germline V gene, CDR1 is SGHRS and CDR2 is YFSETQ. This CDR3 region has 14 residues. The CDR3 bases are TGCGCCAGCAGCCCCTGGAGGGAGAACTATGGCTACACCTTC. The encoded protein is CASSPWRENYGYTF.

The count of this clone is one. The rearrangement joins TRBV13 to TRBJ2-3; 11 positions match TRBD2. Germline CDR1 and CDR2: PRHDT and FYEKMQ (reference sequence). The CDR3 covers 16 residues. V shed 6 bases, J shed 3 bases, and the junction held 8 bases outside the gene matches. CDR3: CASSTLAGGMTDTQYF. The CDR3, as DNA: TGTGCCAGCAGTACTTTAGCGGGAGGGATGACAGATACGCAGTATTTT.

This rearrangement joins TRBV11-2 to TRBJ2-1; possible D gene TRBD1, 5 bases. This CDR3 has 16 residues. Germline lookup yields CDR1 SGHAT and CDR2 FQNNGV. Trimming removed 7 bases from V and 4 bases from J, with 20 bases in between. The CDR3 DNA follows: TGTGCCAGCACCACGGAACCCAGGGCGGTATACAATGAGCAGTTCTTC. It encodes CASTTEPRAVYNEQFF.

This clone was seen repeatedly, ten times or more. The chain employs TRBV6-5 and TRBJ2-1; D remains ambiguous. V was cut by 6 bases and J by 9 bases, with 21 bases left in between. This CDR3 contains 15 residues. Germline V gene lookup returns CDR1 MNHEY and CDR2 SVGAGI. CDR3 region: CASRRDSQPFSEQFF. The CDR3 DNA reads TGTGCCAGCAGAAGAGACTCCCAACCTTTTAGTGAGCAGTTCTTC.

V gene TRBV28 combines with J gene TRBJ2-6; no clear D gene. V gave up 6 bases and J gave up 4 bases, with 16 bases separating them. The CDR3 has 16 amino acids. CDR1 and CDR2 from the germline V gene are MDHEN and SYDVKM. The DNA of the CDR3 is TGTGCCAGCAGCCTCGGTCGAGGTAGGGGGGCCAACGTCCTGACTTTC. Translation gives CASSLGRGRGANVLTF.

This clone rates as medium-sized. The rearrangement links TRBV6-1 to TRBJ2-2; possibly TRBD1 for D (5 bases). V lost 1 base, J lost 7 bases, and 10 bases lay in between. Germline values: CDR1 MNHNS, CDR2 SASEGT. CDR3 length equals 14 residues. The DNA of the CDR3 is TGTGCCAGCAGTGAAGGGTCAGGGTACGGGGAGCTGTTTTTT. Translation: CASSEGSGYGELFF.

J is TRBJ1-1 and V is TRBV5-1, with unresolved D. The CDR3 is made up of 16 amino acids. Deletions cut 3 bases from V and 9 bases from J, with 24 bases between. The germline V gene encodes CDR1 SGHRS and CDR2 YFSETQ. The CDR3 loop reads CASSSGKGQRPHQAFF. The CDR3 bases are TGCGCCAGCAGCTCCGGGAAGGGCCAGAGACCCCATCAAGCTTTCTTT.

This chain links TRBV10-2 with TRBJ2-7; TRBD1 or TRBD2 may be the D gene (5 bases each). V was cut by 8 bases and J by 2 bases, with 16 bases left in between. The CDR3 is 14 residues long. The germline gives CDR1 WSHSY, CDR2 SAAADI. CDR3 in DNA: TGCGCCAGCGATGCCTACGAGGGGACCTACGAGCAGTACTTC. This gives the protein CASDAYEGTYEQYF.

The rearrangement links TRBV28 to TRBJ1-2, with D possibly matching TRBD1 (5 bases). The CDR3 length is 12 residues. Germline loops: CDR1 MDHEN, CDR2 SYDVKM. V dropped 5 bases and J dropped 4 bases, with 8 bases sitting between them. CDR3 region: CASSTTGYGYTF. Written as DNA, the CDR3 is TGTGCCAGCAGTACCACAGGCTATGGCTACACCTTC.

The chain joins TRBV9 to TRBJ1-2; 7 bases align to TRBD1. With V trimmed by 4 bases and J by 4 bases, 10 bases remained unmatched. Germline values: CDR1 SGDLS, CDR2 YYNGEE. This CDR3 is 15 amino acids long. The CDR3: CASSPGQLSLYGYTF. The DNA for the CDR3 is TGTGCCAGCAGCCCGGGACAGCTCAGTCTCTATGGCTACACCTTC. Full variable domain (outside the CDR3, taken from reference TRBV9 and TRBJ1-2): DSGVTQTPKHLITATGQRVTLRCSPRSGDLSVYWYQQSLDQGLQFLIQYYNGEERAKGNILERFSAQQFPDLHSELNLSSLELGDSALYFCASSPGQLSLYGYTFGSGTRLTVV.

This sequence joins TRBV10-3 and TRBJ1-1; a weak D match, TRBD1 (6 bases). The germline V gene has CDR1 ENHRY and CDR2 SYGVKD. The CDR3 runs to 17 residues. Between the trimmed V and J ends, which lost 9 bases and 1 base, there was a span of 24 bases. The CDR3 coding sequence is TGTGCCATATCCCACCGGCCTTTGAGGACAGCGAACACTGAAGCTTTCTTT. Amino acid sequence: CAISHRPLRTANTEAFF.

The chain couples TRBV11-3 to TRBJ1-1, with TRBD1 matching 8 bases. The ends lost 5 bases at V and 0 bases at J; junction bases unmatched: 8. The germline gives CDR1 SGHNT, CDR2 YENEEA. CDR3 length: 16 amino acids. CDR3 DNA sequence: TGTGCCAGCAGCCCAAGGACAGGGAATATGAACACTGAAGCTTTCTTT. Its protein product is CASSPRTGNMNTEAFF.

The V gene is TRBV19, the J gene TRBJ2-1; 10 bases map to TRBD2. Trimming removed 4 bases from V and 6 bases from J; junction bases left unmatched: 6. Germline assignment: CDR1 LNHDA and CDR2 SQIVND (reference sequence). There are 15 residues in the CDR3. The chain's CDR3 is CASSTQAGGVNEQFF. The CDR3 DNA reads as TGTGCCAGTAGTACCCAAGCGGGGGGGGTCAATGAGCAGTTCTTC.

V is TRBV2 and J is TRBJ2-2; D is possibly TRBD1 (7 bases). Germline CDR1 reads SNHLY; CDR2 reads FYNNEI. This CDR3 spans 13 amino acids. V dropped 6 bases and J dropped 8 bases, with 13 bases sitting between them. The CDR3 loop is CASSVTGTGELFF. The CDR3 DNA sequence: TGTGCCAGCAGCGTGACAGGGACTGGGGAGCTGTTTTTT.